These 19 T cell receptor beta chains were all obtained from the same sample, sequenced in a study of cytomegalovirus exposure and HLA in healthy donors. Method: immunoSEQ multiplex PCR; TCRdb's copy keeps in-frame clones and lacks some. The sample records some 140,000 clones, about 86% being singletons. Sequencing was done on a sample of PBMCs. These receptors originate from a human donor in good health.

The chain couples TRBV27 to TRBJ1-2, with a weak D call TRBD1 (6 bases). V was pared by 5 bases and J by 4 bases, with 20 bases between. CDR3 length equals 16 residues. CDR1 and CDR2 (germline): MNHEY, SMNVEV (reference sequence). In DNA, the CDR3 is TGTGCCAGCAGTCCAAACAGGGTGCCGAGACCCTATGGCTACACCTTC. Translation gives CASSPNRVPRPYGYTF.

The V gene is TRBV4-2, the J gene TRBJ2-7; 10 bases agree with TRBD2. The trim removed 1 base at V and 5 bases at J, leaving 8 bases unmatched. Germline V gene lookup returns CDR1 LGHNA and CDR2 YNFKEQ. The CDR3 runs 16 residues. CDR3 protein: CASSQGGTSGIDEQYF. The DNA for the CDR3 is TGTGCCAGCAGCCAAGGCGGAACTAGCGGGATTGACGAGCAGTACTTC.

This clone has a handful of counts. The chain joins TRBV7-8 to TRBJ1-1; the D is unclear. Germline CDR1 is SGHVS and CDR2 is FQNEAQ. Trimming took 5 bases from V and 8 from J, leaving 15 bases between them. This CDR3 has 13 residues. CDR3 sequence reads: CASSKTGNFEAFF. The CDR3 DNA sequence: TGTGCCAGCAGCAAGACGGGGAATTTCGAAGCTTTCTTT.

This clone was observed a handful of times. The chain is built from TRBV5-1 and TRBJ1-5, with 8 bases that match TRBD1. The CDR3 is made up of 14 amino acids. CDR1 is SGHRS and CDR2 is YFSETQ in the germline V gene. With V trimmed by 3 bases and J by 2 bases, 1 base remained unmatched. CDR3 DNA: TGCGCCAGCAGCTGGGGACAGGGCAATCAGCCCCAGCATTTT. Translation: CASSWGQGNQPQHF.

The chain carries TRBV18 and TRBJ1-1; 7 positions agree with TRBD1. J gave up 4 bases and V 4 bases, and 3 bases lay outside the gene matches. The CDR3 has 13 amino acids. CDR1 is KGHSH, CDR2 LQKENI, per germline. Here the CDR3 DNA reads TGTGCCAGCTCACTGGGGACAGTCACTGAAGCTTTCTTT. Encoded protein: CASSLGTVTEAFF. Full variable domain (missing parts from reference TRBV18 and TRBJ1-1): NAGVMQNPRHLVRRRGQEARLRCSPMKGHSHVYWYRQLPEEGLKFMVYLQKENIIDESGMPKERFSAEFPKEGPSILRIQQVVRGDSAAYFCASSLGTVTEAFFGQGTRLTVV.

Here the CDR3 DNA reads TGTGCCAGCAGCCTCCCGGGACAAAACACTGAAGCTTTCTTT. It yields the protein CASSLPGQNTEAFF. The chain uses TRBV14 and TRBJ1-1; D perhaps matches TRBD1 (6 bases). V lost 4 bases and J 2 bases, leaving 11 bases between the germline ends. The CDR3 spans 14 residues. Germline CDR1 and CDR2: SGHDN and FVKESK.

This chain uses TRBV5-1 with TRBJ2-5; D is ambiguous. CDR1 SGHRS and CDR2 YFSETQ come from the germline V gene. The CDR3 spans 13 residues. V lost 0 bases and J 2 bases, leaving 5 bases between the germline ends. The CDR3 region is CASSLAMQETQYF. CDR3 DNA: TGCGCCAGCAGCTTGGCCATGCAAGAGACCCAGTACTTC.

This sequence joins TRBV27 and TRBJ2-2; 12 positions match TRBD2. Germline CDR1 reads MNHEY; CDR2 reads SMNVEV (reference sequence). This CDR3 region has 17 residues. The junction had 10 bases not matched to a gene; V was cut back by 5 bases and J by 6 bases. CDR3 DNA sequence: TGTGCCAGCAGTCCCGCTAGCGGGAGGGCCCCAGCCGGGGAGCTGTTTTTT. Protein product: CASSPASGRAPAGELFF.

This chain connects TRBV27 to TRBJ2-5; 7 bases agree with TRBD1. Germline CDR1 reads MNHEY; CDR2 reads SMNVEV (reference sequence). CDR3 length: 15 amino acids. Germline trimming cut 10 bases from V and 0 bases from J; bases unmatched to any gene: 11. CDR3 nucleotide sequence: TGTGCCACCAGCTCAGGGGACAGCTACCAAGAGACCCAGTACTTC. Translated, it gives CATSSGDSYQETQYF.

The V and J genes are TRBV11-2 and TRBJ1-5; weak D call: TRBD1 (6 bases). The germline V gene has CDR1 SGHAT and CDR2 FQNNGV. Trimming stripped 0 bases from V and 14 bases from J, with 14 bases between. The CDR3 is 13 amino acids. CDR3: CASSLDQSGVKHF. The DNA of the CDR3 is TGTGCCAGCAGCTTAGATCAATCAGGGGTTAAGCATTTT.

The genes are TRBV6-1 and TRBJ2-1; 9 bases line up with TRBD2. V shed 3 bases and J 9 bases; nucleotides not matched to a gene: 12. The CDR3 runs 16 residues. CDR1 and CDR2 (germline): MNHNS, SASEGT. CDR3 amino acids: CASSEVLGGRAGEQFF. The CDR3 DNA reads as TGTGCCAGCAGTGAGGTCTTGGGCGGGAGGGCCGGTGAGCAGTTCTTC.

The CDR3: CASSLKQGRGTDTQYF. The CDR3, as DNA: TGTGCCAGCAGTCTTAAACAGGGACGGGGCACAGATACGCAGTATTTT. V gene TRBV6-6 combines with J gene TRBJ2-3, with a tentative D call TRBD1 (6 bases). Germline V gives CDR1 MNHNY, CDR2 SVGAGI (reference sequence). V was cut by 5 bases and J by 1 base, with 16 bases left in between. CDR3 length: 16 residues.

Comments on this clone: The same CDR3 also results from other DNA sequences found in this sample. This sequence joins TRBV19 and TRBJ1-1; unclear D gene. Germline assignment: CDR1 LNHDA and CDR2 SQIVND (reference sequence). There are 13 residues in the CDR3. The ends were cut back, 3 bases at V and 1 base at J, with 6 bases in the middle. The CDR3 DNA reads as TGTGCCAGTAGTATCACAGAGAACACTGAAGCTTTCTTT. This translates into CASSITENTEAFF.

V gene TRBV30 combines with J gene TRBJ2-7; TRBD2 agrees at 7 bases. CDR3 length: 15 amino acids. CDR1 and CDR2 from the germline V gene are GTSNPN and SVGIG (reference sequence). The V and J ends lost 0 bases and 3 bases, in that order; junction bases with no gene match: 8. Written as DNA, the CDR3 is TGTGCCTGGAGTGTACCTTCTCGCGGGAGCTACGAGCAGTACTTC. Translating gives CAWSVPSRGSYEQYF.

The chain links TRBV5-4 to TRBJ2-5; D is uncertain. This CDR3 spans 14 amino acids. Trimming stripped 0 bases from V and 0 bases from J, with 6 bases between. Germline values: CDR1 SGHNT, CDR2 YYREEE (reference sequence). The CDR3 region has the DNA TGTGCCAGCAGCTTGGATAGCCACCAAGAGACCCAGTACTTC. Translation: CASSLDSHQETQYF.

This chain links TRBV2 with TRBJ2-3, with TRBD2 as a possible D gene (6 bases). CDR1 is SNHLY and CDR2 is FYNNEI in the germline V gene. The V gene lost 6 bases and the J gene lost 6 bases, with 16 bases spanning the gap. This CDR3 is 14 amino acids long. The CDR3 loop reads CASSLGRGDDTQYF. In nucleotides, the CDR3 is TGTGCCAGCAGCTTAGGGCGGGGCGACGATACGCAGTATTTT.

This clone was recorded a few times. CDR3 nucleotide sequence: TGTGCCACCTCCCCCACTTGGGGCACTAATGAAAAACTGTTTTTT. Its protein product is CATSPTWGTNEKLFF. The rearrangement links TRBV19 to TRBJ1-4; maybe TRBD1 (5 bases). The V and J ends lost 10 bases and 2 bases respectively, with 17 bases between them. Germline loops: CDR1 LNHDA, CDR2 SQIVND (reference sequence). The CDR3 has 15 residues. Variable domain in full (rest from reference TRBV19 and TRBJ1-4): DGGITQSPKYLFRKEGQNVTLSCEQNLNHDAMYWYRQDPGQGLRLIYYSQIVNDFQKGDIAEGYSVSREKKESFPLTVTSAQKNPTAFYLCATSPTWGTNEKLFFGSGTQLSVL.

The V gene is TRBV28, the J gene TRBJ1-1; 11 bases align to TRBD1. The CDR3 spans 17 residues. Germline CDR1 MDHEN, CDR2 SYDVKM. The J segment lost 4 bases and the V segment lost 7 bases, leaving 14 bases of the junction unmatched. CDR3 DNA sequence: TGTGCCAGCACAACCGCCCTAGGACAGGGGGCGCCCACTGAAGCTTTCTTT. Translating gives CASTTALGQGAPTEAFF.

The chain carries TRBV7-9 and TRBJ2-1; D might be TRBD2 (5 bases). This CDR3 contains 15 residues. The germline CDR1 and CDR2 sequences are SEHNR and FQNEAQ (reference sequence). Trimming stripped 0 bases from V and 6 bases from J, with 12 bases between. The CDR3 reads CASSLAGEFINEQFF. The CDR3 DNA reads as TGTGCCAGCAGCTTAGCGGGAGAATTCATCAATGAGCAGTTCTTC.